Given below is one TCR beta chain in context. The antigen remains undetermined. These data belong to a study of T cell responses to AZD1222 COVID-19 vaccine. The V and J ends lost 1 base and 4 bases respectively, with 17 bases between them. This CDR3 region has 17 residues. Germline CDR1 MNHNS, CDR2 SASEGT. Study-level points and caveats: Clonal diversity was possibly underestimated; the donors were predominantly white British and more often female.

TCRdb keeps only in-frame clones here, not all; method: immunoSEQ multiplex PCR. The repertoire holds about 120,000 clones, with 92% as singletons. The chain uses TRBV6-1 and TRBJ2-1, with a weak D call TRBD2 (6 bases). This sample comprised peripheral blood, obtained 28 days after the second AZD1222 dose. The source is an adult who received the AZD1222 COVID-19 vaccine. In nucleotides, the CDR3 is TGTGCCAGCAGTGAAGTCGGACTATCAGCCACTTACAATGAGCAGTTCTTC. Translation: CASSEVGLSATYNEQFF.